This TCR beta chain was captured by sequencing in a study of a mutant IDH1 vaccine in newly diagnosed glioma. As for the study in general: Of treated patients, roughly 62% were men and roughly 40% women, averaging around 40 years. Patients previously underwent radiotherapy, temozolomide, or both, and most underwent both.

The germline V gene has CDR1 MNHNY and CDR2 SVGAGI (reference sequence). Trimming at V came to 6 bases and at J to 8 bases, leaving 9 bases not matched to a gene. The CDR3 loop spans 15 amino acids. As for time point: week 5, during vaccination. With topical imiquimod, each dose of the vaccine consisted of 300 ug of mutant IDH1 20-mer peptide. General observations from the study: With respect to changes in top peripheral T cell clonotypes, pseudoprogression seemed unrelated.

This clone was found a few times. Its antigen is as yet unknown. TCRdb keeps only in-frame clones here, not all; method: immunoSEQ multiplex PCR. The data contain 50,000 or so clones, around 84% of them singletons. Sequences were derived from PBMCs, sampled from a glioma patient whose treatment included an IDH1 peptide vaccine. V gene TRBV6-6 combines with J gene TRBJ1-6, with TRBD1 identical over 8 bases. This TCR derives from a woman aged 45-60 years with glioma. Written as DNA, the CDR3 is TGTGCCAGCAGGGGGAAGGACAGGGATGATTCACCCCTCCACTTT. Its translation is CASRGKDRDDSPLHF.